This paragraph covers one TCR beta chain sequence. Random hexamers primed reverse transcription of about 0.45 to 1 ug RNA. TCRdb recomputed calls from the immunoSEQ multiplex PCR reads with MiXCR, one row per CDR3 protein. Among around 130,000 distinct CDR3 sequences listed, 80% to 85% were seen once. This entry is derived from a study of CD8 T cells in Susac syndrome. The ends were cut back, 4 bases at V and 6 bases at J, with 12 bases in the middle. Germline V gene data show CDR1 as SGDLS and CDR2 as YYNGEE. The CDR3 runs 13 residues. TEMRA cells were FACS-enriched and CD8+ and CD4+ T cells negatively isolated.

Material for sequencing was CD8+ T cells from PBMCs. The V and J genes are TRBV9 and TRBJ2-3; possibly TRBD2 for D (6 bases). The sequence was collected from a human donor with multiple sclerosis. The CDR3 region is CASSTRDFDTQYF. As DNA, the CDR3 is TGTGCCAGCAGCACCCGGGACTTTGATACGCAGTATTTT.